This T cell receptor beta chain was captured by sequencing in a study of T-cell memory formation after mild COVID-19. Overall study findings and caveats: Contracting clones, day 15 to 85, had balanced CD4/CD8, and later expanders favored CD4+. Among contracting clones, CD4+ were mainly CM/EM and CD8+ enriched in EMRA.

The V gene lost 6 bases and the J gene lost 3 bases, with 11 bases spanning the gap. The CDR3 covers 12 residues. CDR1 DFQATT and CDR2 SNEGSKA come from the germline V gene (reference sequence). TCRdb reanalysed the 5' RACE reads using MiXCR and keeps one entry per CDR3 protein. This table holds 110,000 or so distinct CDR3 sequences, roughly 20% found once. This clonotype showed up just a few times. The antigen is undetermined. Source material: PBMCs or a T cell subset sorted from them (not recorded which). This chain joins TRBV20-1 and TRBJ2-5; D remains ambiguous. This TCR was sampled from a man younger than 30 who had mild COVID-19 (a few samples of this study predate the infection). Cell type and time point are not known. The CDR3 reads CSANYRKETQYF. The CDR3 DNA is TGCAGTGCCAACTACAGAAAAGAGACCCAGTACTTC.